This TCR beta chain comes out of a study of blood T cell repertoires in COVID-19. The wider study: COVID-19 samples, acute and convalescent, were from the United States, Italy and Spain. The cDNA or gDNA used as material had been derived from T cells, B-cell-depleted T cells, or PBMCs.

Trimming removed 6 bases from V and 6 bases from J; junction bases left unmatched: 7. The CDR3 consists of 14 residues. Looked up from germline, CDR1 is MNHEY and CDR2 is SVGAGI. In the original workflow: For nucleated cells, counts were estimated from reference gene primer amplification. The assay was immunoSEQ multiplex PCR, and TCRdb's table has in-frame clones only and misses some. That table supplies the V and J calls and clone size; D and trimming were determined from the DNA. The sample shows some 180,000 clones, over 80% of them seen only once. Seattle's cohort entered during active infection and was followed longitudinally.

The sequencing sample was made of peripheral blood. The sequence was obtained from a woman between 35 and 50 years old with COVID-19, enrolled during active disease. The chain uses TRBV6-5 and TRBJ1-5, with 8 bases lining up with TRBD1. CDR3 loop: CASRTQGVGQPQHF. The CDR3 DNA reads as TGTGCCAGCAGAACACAGGGGGTAGGTCAGCCCCAGCATTTT.